One sample yielded the 20 T cell receptor beta chains listed below, sequenced in a study of control samples from healthy donors and cancer patients. The table came from immunoSEQ multiplex PCR; TCRdb's copy has only in-frame clones and leaves some out. Here the sample spans 150,000 or so clones, roughly 93% being singletons. The sample consisted of blood. Source of these receptors: a man between 18 and 29 years old in good health.

This chain joins TRBV7-2 and TRBJ2-3, with TRBD2 as a possible D gene (6 bases). Germline V lookup: CDR1 SGHTA, CDR2 FQGNSA. With 1 base removed from V and 6 bases from J, the gap between germline ends came to 17 bases. The CDR3 runs to 16 residues. DNA of the CDR3: TGTGCCAGCAGCTTAGGTTGGGTGGGGACTTTCGATACGCAGTATTTT. This codes for CASSLGWVGTFDTQYF.

The V gene is TRBV5-1, the J gene TRBJ1-2; D uncertain. The V gene's germline CDR1 is SGHRS and CDR2 YFSETQ. Trimming pared 4 bases from V and 8 bases from J, leaving 24 bases between. This CDR3 is 16 amino acids long. The CDR3 sequence: CASSPVSGIGVEGYTF. The DNA for the CDR3 is TGCGCCAGCAGCCCCGTTTCCGGGATCGGTGTCGAGGGCTACACCTTC.

V usage is TRBV27 and J usage is TRBJ1-1, with 9 bases lining up with TRBD1. Trimming took 8 bases from V and 3 from J; bases not matched to a gene: 4. Per germline, CDR1 MNHEY and CDR2 SMNVEV (reference sequence). This CDR3 has 13 amino acids. Here the CDR3 reads CASGWTGDTEAFF. The CDR3 bases are TGTGCCAGCGGTTGGACAGGGGACACTGAAGCTTTCTTT.

As concerns this clone: This sample also contains other DNA sequences that code for the same CDR3. This chain links TRBV27 with TRBJ1-5; TRBD1 might be the D (6 bases). Per germline, CDR1 MNHEY and CDR2 SMNVEV (reference sequence). Trimming removed 2 bases at V and 6 bases at J, with 8 bases between. CDR3 length equals 13 residues. CDR3 nucleotides: TGTGCCAGCAGTTTAGGGGGCGGTCAGCCCCAGCATTTT. It encodes CASSLGGGQPQHF.

The genes are TRBV5-1 and TRBJ1-2; D perhaps matches TRBD1 (5 bases). The CDR3 sequence is 13 residues long. The germline V gene has CDR1 SGHRS and CDR2 YFSETQ. V was clipped by 6 bases and J by 4 bases, with 13 bases between them. The CDR3 loop is CASNVLGGYGYTF. CDR3 sequence (DNA): TGCGCCAGCAATGTACTCGGGGGCTATGGCTACACCTTC.

The rearrangement links TRBV11-2 to TRBJ2-1; TRBD1 is a possible D gene (6 bases). The V gene's germline CDR1 is SGHAT and CDR2 FQNNGV. Trimming cost V 1 base and J 9 bases, with 19 bases left between them. The CDR3 is made up of 16 amino acids. CDR3 protein: CASSLGGQGPGAEQFF. In nucleotides, the CDR3 is TGTGCCAGCAGCTTAGGGGGGCAGGGTCCAGGCGCTGAGCAGTTCTTC.

The rearrangement uses TRBV5-5 and TRBJ2-5; possible D gene TRBD2, 6 bases. The CDR3 sequence is 17 residues long. Trimming stripped 4 bases from V and 5 bases from J, with 24 bases between. Per the germline V gene, CDR1 is SGHKS and CDR2 is YYEKEE (reference sequence). The chain's CDR3 is CASSTPGTGVIRETQYF. CDR3 DNA sequence: TGTGCCAGCAGCACGCCCGGGACGGGAGTAATTCGGGAGACCCAGTACTTC.

The chain recombines TRBV6-6 with TRBJ2-5; D gene unclear. Germline V gives CDR1 MNHNY, CDR2 SVGAGI (reference sequence). V shed 3 bases and J shed 5 bases, with 13 bases lying between them. The CDR3 length is 14 residues. CDR3 sequence (DNA): TGTGCCAGCAGTTATGTCTCAGGTTGGGAGACCCAGTACTTC. Translated: CASSYVSGWETQYF.

The chain employs TRBV14 and TRBJ2-1, with 8 bases that match TRBD2. V trimming: 6 bases; J trimming: 8 bases; junction bases outside the gene matches: 6. The CDR3 loop spans 13 amino acids. Germline assignment: CDR1 SGHDN and CDR2 FVKESK. The CDR3 here is CASRPGGAHEQFF. CDR3 in DNA: TGTGCCAGCAGACCCGGGGGGGCCCATGAGCAGTTCTTC.

The gene calls are TRBV6-4 and TRBJ1-2; TRBD1 agrees at 8 bases. The CDR3 loop spans 15 amino acids. J gave up 7 bases and V 3 bases, and 10 bases lay outside the gene matches. The germline gives CDR1 MRHNA, CDR2 SNTAGT. In DNA form, the CDR3 reads TGTGCCAGCAGTGATCGGGCAGGGGGCGGTCTTGGCTACACCTTC. This translates into CASSDRAGGGLGYTF.

The J gene is TRBJ2-2, the V gene TRBV24-1; a weak D match, TRBD1 (5 bases). Looked up from germline, CDR1 is KGHDR and CDR2 is SFDVKD. Trimming took off 5 bases at V and 7 bases at J, with 13 bases between the two ends. CDR3 length: 14 residues. Here the CDR3 DNA reads TGTGCCACCAGTGCAAGTCTAGGGGACGGGGAGCTGTTTTTT. Its translation is CATSASLGDGELFF.

The chain links TRBV29-1 to TRBJ2-1, with TRBD2 identical over 8 bases. Germline values: CDR1 SQVTM, CDR2 ANQGSEA. The CDR3 extends over 16 amino acids. V gave up 1 base and J gave up 2 bases; unmatched junction bases: 7. CDR3 loop: CSVEGFGGGTYNEQFF. As DNA, the CDR3 is TGCAGCGTTGAAGGCTTCGGGGGGGGGACCTACAATGAGCAGTTCTTC.

J is TRBJ1-3 and V is TRBV28; D remains ambiguous. The V gene's germline CDR1 is MDHEN and CDR2 SYDVKM. The length of the CDR3 is 15 residues. Trimming removed 2 bases at V and 0 bases at J, with 8 bases between. For the CDR3, the DNA is TGTGCCAGCAGTTTACCCCAGAGCTCTGGAAACACCATATATTTT. Encoded protein: CASSLPQSSGNTIYF.

This clone was found once. The rearrangement uses TRBV6-5 and TRBJ2-1, with unresolved D. Germline assignment: CDR1 MNHEY and CDR2 SVGAGI. The CDR3 runs to 14 residues. The germline V and J ends were trimmed by 0 bases and 12 bases, with 15 bases remaining between them. Written as DNA, the CDR3 is TGTGCCAGCAGTTACTCCCCGGGCGACACGGGGCAGTTCTTC. Amino acid sequence: CASSYSPGDTGQFF.

The sample holds one count of this clone. V is TRBV11-3 and J is TRBJ2-7, with 9 positions matching TRBD1. The germline gives CDR1 SGHNT, CDR2 YENEEA. The V and J ends lost 0 bases and 4 bases, in that order; junction bases with no gene match: 10. The CDR3 spans 17 residues. This CDR3 reads CASSLDSTRTGVYEQYF. CDR3 DNA sequence: TGTGCCAGCAGCTTAGACTCGACGAGGACAGGGGTTTACGAGCAGTACTTC.

CDR3 loop: CSVDFSGQGTHSGNTIYF. The CDR3 nucleotides are TGCAGCGTTGATTTCTCCGGACAGGGGACTCACTCTGGAAACACCATATATTTT. The chain combines TRBV29-1 with TRBJ1-3; 9 bases map to TRBD1. CDR1 SQVTM and CDR2 ANQGSEA come from the germline V gene. V lost 3 bases and J lost 0; bases outside the gene matches: 12. The CDR3 sequence is 18 residues long.

The chain couples TRBV4-1 to TRBJ2-1; no clear D. The CDR3 covers 14 residues. The germline V gene has CDR1 MGHRA and CDR2 YSYEKL. V lost 2 bases and J lost 7, with 12 bases in between. This CDR3 reads CASSQHPVANEQFF. The CDR3 nucleotides are TGCGCCAGCAGCCAACACCCTGTGGCGAATGAGCAGTTCTTC.

The genes are TRBV6-2 or TRBV6-3 and TRBJ1-1, with D perhaps matching TRBD1 (6 bases). CDR1 and CDR2 (germline): MNHEY, SVGEGT. The CDR3 runs 14 residues. With 6 bases removed from V and 0 bases from J, the gap between germline ends came to 11 bases. The CDR3 DNA sequence: TGTGCCAGCAGCCCCGGACAGCTGAACACTGAAGCTTTCTTT. It translates to CASSPGQLNTEAFF.

CDR3 DNA: TGTGCCAGCAGCTTAGTTCGGTCACGACAGCCAAGTCGGTACGAGCAGTACTTC. Translation gives CASSLVRSRQPSRYEQYF. This chain links TRBV7-9 with TRBJ2-7, with a weak D call TRBD1 (5 bases). The CDR3 length is 18 residues. Trimming stripped 1 base from V and 4 bases from J, with 23 bases between. Looked up from germline, CDR1 is SEHNR and CDR2 is FQNEAQ (reference sequence).

CDR3 amino acids: CASSQGSVLGRILEKLFF. DNA of the CDR3: TGCGCCAGCAGCCAAGGGTCCGTCCTTGGAAGGATACTTGAAAAACTGTTTTTT. The gene calls are TRBV4-1 and TRBJ1-4; D not certain. The CDR3 is 18 residues long. Germline-derived CDR1 and CDR2 are MGHRA and YSYEKL. V was shortened by 1 base and J by 7 bases, with 22 bases between the two germline ends.